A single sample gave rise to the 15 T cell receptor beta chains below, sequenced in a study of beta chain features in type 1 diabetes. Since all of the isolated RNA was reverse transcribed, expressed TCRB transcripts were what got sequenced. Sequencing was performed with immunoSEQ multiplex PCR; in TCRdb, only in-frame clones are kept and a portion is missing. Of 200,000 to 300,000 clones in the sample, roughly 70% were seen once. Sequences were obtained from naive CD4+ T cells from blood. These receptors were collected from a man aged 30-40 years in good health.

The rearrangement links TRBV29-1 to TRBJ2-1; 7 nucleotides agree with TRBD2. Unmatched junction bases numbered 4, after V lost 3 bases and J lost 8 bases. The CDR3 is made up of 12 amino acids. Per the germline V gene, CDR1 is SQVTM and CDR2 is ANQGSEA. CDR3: CSVDTGGDEQFF. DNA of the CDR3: TGCAGCGTTGATACTGGGGGGGATGAGCAGTTCTTC.

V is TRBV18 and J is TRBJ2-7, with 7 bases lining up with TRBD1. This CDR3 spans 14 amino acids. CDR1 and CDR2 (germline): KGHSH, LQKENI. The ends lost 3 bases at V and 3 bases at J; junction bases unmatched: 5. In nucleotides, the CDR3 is TGTGCCAGCTCACCGGGACAGCGCAACTACGAGCAGTACTTC. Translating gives CASSPGQRNYEQYF.

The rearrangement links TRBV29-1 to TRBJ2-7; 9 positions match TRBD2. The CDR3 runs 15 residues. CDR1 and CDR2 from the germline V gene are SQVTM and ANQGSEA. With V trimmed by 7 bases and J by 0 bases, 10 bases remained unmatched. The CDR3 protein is CSALRGSGSSYEQYF. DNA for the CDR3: TGCAGCGCCCTAAGGGGTAGCGGGAGCTCCTACGAGCAGTACTTC.

CDR3 sequence (DNA): TGCAGTGCCAAGAACACCGGGGAGCTGTTTTTT. Protein sequence: CSAKNTGELFF. This chain connects TRBV20-1 to TRBJ2-2, with unresolved D. There are 11 residues in the CDR3. From germline, CDR1 is DFQATT and CDR2 SNEGSKA (reference sequence). Between the trimmed V and J ends, which lost 6 bases and 1 base, there was a span of 3 bases.

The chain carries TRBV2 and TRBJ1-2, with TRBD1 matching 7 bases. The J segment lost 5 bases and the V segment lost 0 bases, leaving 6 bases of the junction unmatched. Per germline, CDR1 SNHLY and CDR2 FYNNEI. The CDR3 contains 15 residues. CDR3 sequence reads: CASSEATGTAYGYTF. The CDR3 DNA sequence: TGTGCCAGCAGTGAAGCCACGGGGACAGCATATGGCTACACCTTC. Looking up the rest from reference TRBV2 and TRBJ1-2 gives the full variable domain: EPEVTQTPSHQVTQMGQEVILRCVPISNHLYFYWYRQILGQKVEFLVSFYNNEISEKSEIFDDQFSVERPDGSNFTLKIRSTKLEDSAMYFCASSEATGTAYGYTFGSGTRLTVV.

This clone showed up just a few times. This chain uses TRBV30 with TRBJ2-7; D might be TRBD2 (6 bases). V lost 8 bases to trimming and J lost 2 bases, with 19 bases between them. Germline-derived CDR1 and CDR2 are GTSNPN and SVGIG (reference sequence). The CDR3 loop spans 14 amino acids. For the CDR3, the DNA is TGTGCCCTGCGAAGGGGAGCGGGCACCTACGAGCAGTACTTC. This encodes CALRRGAGTYEQYF.

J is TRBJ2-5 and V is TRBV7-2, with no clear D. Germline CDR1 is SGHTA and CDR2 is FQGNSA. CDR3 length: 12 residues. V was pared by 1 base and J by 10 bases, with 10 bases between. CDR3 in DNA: TGTGCCAGCAGCTTAGATGGGTGGGACCAGTACTTC. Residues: CASSLDGWDQYF.

The chain's CDR3 is CAWNTGYTDTQYF. In DNA, the CDR3 is TGTGCCTGGAATACAGGGTATACAGATACGCAGTATTTT. The chain carries TRBV30 and TRBJ2-3; D might be TRBD1 (6 bases). Germline lookup yields CDR1 GTSNPN and CDR2 SVGIG (reference sequence). The V and J ends lost 4 bases and 3 bases respectively, with 11 bases between them. The CDR3 runs to 13 residues. Drawing the rest from reference TRBV30 and TRBJ2-3, the complete variable domain is SQTIHQWPATLVQPVGSPLSLECTVEGTSNPNLYWYRQAAGRGLQLLFYSVGIGQISSEVPQNLSASRPQDRQFILSSKKLLLSDSGFYLCAWNTGYTDTQYFGPGTRLTVL.

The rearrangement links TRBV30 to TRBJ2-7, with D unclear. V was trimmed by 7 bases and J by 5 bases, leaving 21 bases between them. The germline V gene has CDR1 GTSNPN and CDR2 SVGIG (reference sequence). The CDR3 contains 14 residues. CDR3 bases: TGTGCCTCCACGGACGTGGAGTTTAAGCACGAGCAGTACTTC. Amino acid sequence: CASTDVEFKHEQYF. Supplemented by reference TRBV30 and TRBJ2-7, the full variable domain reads SQTIHQWPATLVQPVGSPLSLECTVEGTSNPNLYWYRQAAGRGLQLLFYSVGIGQISSEVPQNLSASRPQDRQFILSSKKLLLSDSGFYLCASTDVEFKHEQYFGPGTRLTVT.

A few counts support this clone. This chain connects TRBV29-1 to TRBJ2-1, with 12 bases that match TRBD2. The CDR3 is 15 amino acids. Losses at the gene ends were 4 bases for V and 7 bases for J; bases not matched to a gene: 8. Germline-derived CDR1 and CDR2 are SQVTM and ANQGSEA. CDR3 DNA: TGCAGCGTTGTGAAGCTAGCGGGAGGGGGTAATGAGCAGTTCTTC. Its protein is CSVVKLAGGGNEQFF.

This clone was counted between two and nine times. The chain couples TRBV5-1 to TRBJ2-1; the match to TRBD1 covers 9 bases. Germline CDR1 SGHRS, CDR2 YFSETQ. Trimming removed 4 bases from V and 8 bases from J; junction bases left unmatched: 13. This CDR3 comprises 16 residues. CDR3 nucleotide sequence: TGCGCCAGCAGCAACCGGGACAGGGTGGCGGGTCATGAGCAGTTCTTC. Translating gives CASSNRDRVAGHEQFF.

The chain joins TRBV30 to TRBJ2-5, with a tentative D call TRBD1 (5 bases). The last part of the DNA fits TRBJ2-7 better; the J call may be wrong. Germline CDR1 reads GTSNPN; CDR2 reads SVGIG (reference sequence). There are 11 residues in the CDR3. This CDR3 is CAWTGYYEQYF. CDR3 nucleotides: TGTGCCTGGACAGGGTACTACGAGCAGTACTTC.

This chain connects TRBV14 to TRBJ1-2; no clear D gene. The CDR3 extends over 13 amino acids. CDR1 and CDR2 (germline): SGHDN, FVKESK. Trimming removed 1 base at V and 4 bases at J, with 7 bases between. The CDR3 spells CASSQAAGYGYTF. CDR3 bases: TGTGCCAGCAGCCAAGCGGCAGGCTATGGCTACACCTTC.

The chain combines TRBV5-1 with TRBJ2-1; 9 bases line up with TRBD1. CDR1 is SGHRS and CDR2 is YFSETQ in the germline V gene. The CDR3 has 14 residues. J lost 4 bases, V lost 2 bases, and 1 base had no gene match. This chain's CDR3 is CASSFGTGYNEQFF. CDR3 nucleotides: TGCGCCAGCAGCTTCGGGACAGGGTACAATGAGCAGTTCTTC.

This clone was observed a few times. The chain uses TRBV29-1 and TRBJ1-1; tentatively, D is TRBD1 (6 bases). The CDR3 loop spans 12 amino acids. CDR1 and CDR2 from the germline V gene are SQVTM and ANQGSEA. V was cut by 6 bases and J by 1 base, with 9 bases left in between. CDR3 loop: CSVGQRNTEAFF. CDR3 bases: TGCAGCGTCGGACAGAGGAACACTGAAGCTTTCTTT.